Listed below are T cell receptor beta chains from one sample, sequenced in a study of regulatory T cells in long-lasting Graves disease. TCRdb reanalysed the multiplex PCR reads using MiXCR and keeps one entry per CDR3 protein. The data contain 300,000 to 500,000 distinct CDR3 sequences, more than 20% of them singletons. This sample comprised peripheral blood mononuclear cells (PBMCs), obtained when the disease was refractory, from a patient treated with antithyroid drugs. These receptors were obtained from a female donor with Graves disease. Each CDR3 is given with its conserved first and last residue. A D gene is named only where the DNA matches it firmly. Only some rows state a clone size, as once, few, many or a class for expanded clones.

J	D	V	size	DNA	CDR3
TRBJ2-4	TRBD2	TRBV18	-	TGTGCCAGCTCACCACGGGGGACTAGCGGGAGGCCCGATTACTTC	CASSPRGTSGRPDYF
TRBJ2-3	-	TRBV18	-	TGTGCCAGCTCACCGGCTAGCGGCACAGATACGCAGTATTTT	CASSPASGTDTQYF
TRBJ2-7	TRBD1	TRBV5-6	many	TGTGCCAGCAGCCTCGGGACAGGAGGTGCCGAGCAGTACTTC	CASSLGTGGAEQYF
TRBJ1-5	TRBD1	TRBV28	many	TGTGCCAGCAGTTTATGGAGACAGGGTTCGGGTCAGCCCCAGCATTTT	CASSLWRQGSGQPQHF
TRBJ1-5	-	TRBV7-2	-	TGTGCCAGCAGCTTAGCGACAGGAAGCAGCAATCAGCCCCAGCATTTT	CASSLATGSSNQPQHF
TRBJ1-1	TRBD1	TRBV28	many	TGTGCCAGCAGTATTATAACCAGGGACAGGGGGATCCGGGGCACTGAAGCTTTCTTT	CASSIITRDRGIRGTEAFF
TRBJ2-7	TRBD2	TRBV7-9	-	TGTGCCGGCAGCTCTGGACTAGCGGGCGTCGACGAGCAGTACTTC	CAGSSGLAGVDEQYF
TRBJ2-5	TRBD1	TRBV7-9	-	TGTGCCAGCAGCCCTTGGACAGGGGTGGGACCGGAGACCCAGTACTTC	CASSPWTGVGPETQYF
TRBJ2-3	TRBD2	TRBV20-1	few	TGCAGTGCTAGAGGTGCGGGGGTAGATACGCAGTATTTT	CSARGAGVDTQYF
TRBJ2-7	-	TRBV2	-	TGTGCCAGCAGTGTGGTATACGGTTTTTGGGGTTCCACCTACGAGCAGTACTTC	CASSVVYGFWGSTYEQYF
TRBJ1-1	-	TRBV29-1	many	TGCAGCGTAAGACCGACGAACACTGAAGCTTTCTTT	CSVRPTNTEAFF
TRBJ1-1	TRBD1	TRBV6-2/TRBV6-3	few	TGTGCCAGCAGTTACGGGGGACAGGGCCGAACTGAAGCTTTCTTT	CASSYGGQGRTEAFF
TRBJ2-7	TRBD1	TRBV7-2	-	TGTGCCAGCAGCTTAGGATCCGGGACAGTCTACGAGCAGTACTTC	CASSLGSGTVYEQYF
TRBJ2-7	-	TRBV7-9	-	TGTGCCAGCAGCCATGGACGGGGAGACTACGAGCAGTACTTC	CASSHGRGDYEQYF
TRBJ2-3	-	TRBV4-1	few	TGCGCCAGCAGCCAAGTCGGGGTTAGCACAGATACGCAGTATTTT	CASSQVGVSTDTQYF
TRBJ2-1	TRBD2	TRBV12-3/TRBV12-4	-	TGTGCCAGCAGCCCCACCCGGGGGGTGTGGTTCTTC	CASSPTRGVWFF